These 24 T cell receptor beta chains share one sample of origin, sequenced in a study of T cell responses to AZD1222 COVID-19 vaccine. Generated by immunoSEQ multiplex PCR, the TCRdb table keeps only in-frame clones and is missing some. The data contain 60,000 to 80,000 clones, about 90% of them singletons. The input for sequencing was peripheral blood, taken on day 0 of AZD1222 vaccination. These receptors came from an adult in good health.

The chain recombines TRBV11-2 with TRBJ1-1, with D unclear. Germline lookup yields CDR1 SGHAT and CDR2 FQNNGV. The CDR3 runs 15 residues. Trimming removed 2 bases at V and 1 base at J, with 11 bases between. Here the CDR3 DNA reads TGTGCCAGCAGCTTATTTTCGACGACGAACACTGAAGCTTTCTTT. Translating it yields CASSLFSTTNTEAFF.

This clone was seen only a few times. The chain carries TRBV7-6 and TRBJ1-4; maybe TRBD1 (5 bases). The CDR3 covers 16 residues. V dropped 1 base and J dropped 0 bases, with 9 bases sitting between them. In germline, CDR1 is SGHVS, CDR2 FNYEAQ. The CDR3 protein is CASSLEQAATNEKLFF. Here the CDR3 DNA reads TGTGCCAGCAGCTTAGAACAGGCTGCAACTAATGAAAAACTGTTTTTT.

In DNA form, the CDR3 reads TGTGCCAGCAGCTTGGGGGAACTAGGAGAGCCCCAGCATTTT. The encoded protein is CASSLGELGEPQHF. This sequence joins TRBV5-5 and TRBJ1-5, with D unresolved. Germline-derived CDR1 and CDR2 are SGHKS and YYEKEE (reference sequence). CDR3 size: 14 residues. V lost 0 bases and J lost 8, with 12 bases in between.

The J gene is TRBJ2-7, the V gene TRBV19; 7 nucleotides align to TRBD2. The germline CDR1 and CDR2 sequences are LNHDA and SQIVND (reference sequence). CDR3 length equals 14 residues. The ends lost 5 bases at V and 2 bases at J; junction bases unmatched: 6. DNA for the CDR3: TGTGCCAGTAGTCTCTCCGGGACTACCTACGAGCAGTACTTC. The encoded protein is CASSLSGTTYEQYF.

The V gene is TRBV5-1, the J gene TRBJ2-3; 9 bases fit TRBD1. Germline V gene lookup returns CDR1 SGHRS and CDR2 YFSETQ. J lost 5 bases, V lost 4 bases, and 11 bases had no gene match. The CDR3 sequence is 16 residues long. Here the CDR3 reads CASSQGTGSLGDTQYF. The CDR3 DNA reads as TGCGCCAGCAGCCAAGGGACAGGGAGTTTAGGAGATACGCAGTATTTT.

This clone has only one observation. The chain combines TRBV20-1 with TRBJ1-1, with unresolved D. This CDR3 spans 11 amino acids. V lost 6 bases to trimming and J lost 4 bases, with 9 bases between them. Germline CDR1 is DFQATT and CDR2 is SNEGSKA (reference sequence). CDR3 in amino acids: CSARLGTEAFF. For the CDR3, the DNA is TGCAGTGCGCGACTGGGCACTGAAGCTTTCTTT.

This chain links TRBV6-5 with TRBJ1-2; D is unclear. Germline V gene sequence: CDR1 MNHEY, CDR2 SVGAGI. The CDR3 is made up of 15 amino acids. Trimming took off 0 bases at V and 2 bases at J, with 10 bases between the two ends. The CDR3 coding sequence is TGTGCCAGCAGTTACTCGGGCAGGAAAAACTATGGCTACACCTTC. This gives the protein CASSYSGRKNYGYTF.

CDR3 bases: TGTGCCAGCAGTTATCCCAGACACCAGAACACTGAAGCTTTCTTT. As protein: CASSYPRHQNTEAFF. V gene TRBV11-2 combines with J gene TRBJ1-1; D gene unclear. This CDR3 spans 15 amino acids. Germline V lookup: CDR1 SGHAT, CDR2 FQNNGV. V shed 6 bases and J shed 1 base, with 15 bases lying between them.

V is TRBV11-2 and J is TRBJ1-1, with a tentative D call TRBD1 (6 bases). The CDR3 sequence is 13 residues long. Germline V gives CDR1 SGHAT, CDR2 FQNNGV. With 5 bases removed from V and 6 bases from J, the gap between germline ends came to 13 bases. The CDR3 nucleotides read TGTGCCAGCAGCCCGGACAGATGGGCTGAAGCTTTCTTT. Its translation: CASSPDRWAEAFF.

This chain connects TRBV18 to TRBJ1-4; TRBD1 might be the D (5 bases). The CDR3 is 14 amino acids. Between the trimmed V and J ends, which lost 3 bases and 5 bases, there was a span of 10 bases. Germline CDR1 and CDR2: KGHSH and LQKENI. The CDR3 spells CASSPRADNEKLFF. The CDR3 DNA sequence: TGTGCCAGCTCACCCAGGGCCGACAATGAAAAACTGTTTTTT.

This chain connects TRBV15 to TRBJ1-3, with D uncertain. V was trimmed by 9 bases and J by 2 bases, leaving 11 bases between them. Germline V CDR1 and CDR2: LNHNV, YYDKDF (reference sequence). CDR3 size: 13 residues. The chain's CDR3 is CATSARAGNTIYF. The CDR3 DNA is TGTGCCACAAGCGCGAGGGCTGGAAACACCATATATTTT. Using reference TRBV15 and TRBJ1-3 for the parts outside the CDR3, the full variable domain is DAMVIQNPRYQVTQFGKPVTLSCSQTLNHNVMYWYQQKSSQAPKLLFHYYDKDFNNEADTPDNFQSRRPNTSFCFLDIRSPGLGDTAMYLCATSARAGNTIYFGEGSWLTVV.

The chain employs TRBV2 and TRBJ1-5, with D maybe TRBD1 (6 bases). Germline-derived CDR1 and CDR2 are SNHLY and FYNNEI. The CDR3 totals 18 residues. V was pared by 6 bases and J by 0 bases, with 21 bases between. The CDR3 region has the DNA TGTGCCAGCAGCGCCCACCGGGACACTCTTTATAGCAATCAGCCCCAGCATTTT. Residues: CASSAHRDTLYSNQPQHF.

V is TRBV19 and J is TRBJ1-1; D gene uncertain. Trimming shortened V by 6 bases and J by 1 base, and 6 bases separated the two germline ends. Looked up from germline, CDR1 is LNHDA and CDR2 is SQIVND (reference sequence). CDR3 length equals 12 residues. As DNA, the CDR3 is TGTGCCAGTAGCCAGAGGAACACTGAAGCTTTCTTT. Translating gives CASSQRNTEAFF.

V is TRBV5-1 and J is TRBJ1-2; maybe TRBD1 (6 bases). The CDR3 loop spans 15 amino acids. Germline CDR1 reads SGHRS; CDR2 reads YFSETQ. V gave up 0 bases and J gave up 5 bases, with 14 bases separating them. DNA for the CDR3: TGCGCCAGCAGCTTGGAGGGGACAATTTCATATGGCTACACCTTC. It yields the protein CASSLEGTISYGYTF.

V is TRBV5-4 and J is TRBJ1-2; D call uncertain. The CDR3 contains 15 residues. Trimming pared 0 bases from V and 2 bases from J, leaving 11 bases between. Germline loops: CDR1 SGHNT, CDR2 YYREEE (reference sequence). The CDR3 spells CASSLESTVNYGYTF. The CDR3 DNA reads as TGTGCCAGCAGCTTGGAATCGACGGTCAACTATGGCTACACCTTC.

The V call is TRBV7-8, the J call TRBJ1-6, with 8 bases matching TRBD1. V trimming: 2 bases; J trimming: 7 bases; junction bases outside the gene matches: 1. The CDR3 is 14 amino acids. Germline V gene sequence: CDR1 SGHVS, CDR2 FQNEAQ. The CDR3 region is CASSLRTGNSPLHF. The CDR3 nucleotides read TGTGCCAGCAGCTTAAGGACAGGGAATTCACCCCTCCACTTT.

CDR3 in amino acids: CASSYTTGGNYGYTF. CDR3 nucleotides: TGTGCCAGCAGCTATACCACGGGGGGAAACTATGGCTACACCTTC. The gene calls are TRBV6-5 and TRBJ1-2; D is perhaps TRBD1 (5 bases). CDR3 length equals 15 residues. The germline V gene encodes CDR1 MNHEY and CDR2 SVGAGI. With 6 bases removed from V and 2 bases from J, the gap between germline ends came to 16 bases.

The chain combines TRBV5-1 with TRBJ1-4, with 7 bases fitting TRBD1. This CDR3 has 13 residues. CDR1 SGHRS and CDR2 YFSETQ come from the germline V gene. V gave up 4 bases and J gave up 8 bases; unmatched junction bases: 5. The CDR3 loop is CASSPTGLEKLFF. Written as DNA, the CDR3 is TGCGCCAGCAGCCCGACAGGGCTAGAAAAACTGTTTTTT.

Notes on this clone: One end of the junction varies from germline; a read error may be responsible. The chain employs TRBV2 and TRBJ1-3; D gene ambiguous. The germline gives CDR1 SNHLY, CDR2 FYNNEI. The CDR3 is made up of 14 amino acids. Written as DNA, the CDR3 is TGTGCCAGTAGTGCCCCGAACTCTGGAAACACCATATATTTT. Its translation: CASSAPNSGNTIYF.

The chain has TRBV30 and TRBJ1-5; D is unclear. CDR1 is GTSNPN, CDR2 SVGIG, per germline (reference sequence). Trimming shortened V by 2 bases and J by 2 bases, and 10 bases separated the two germline ends. The CDR3 sequence is 14 residues long. CDR3 bases: TGTGCCTGGAGTAAGTTATCGGGCAATCAGCCCCAGCATTTT. Amino acids: CAWSKLSGNQPQHF.

This clone was found a few times. The chain employs TRBV3-1 (or the pseudogene TRBV3-2) and TRBJ2-7; D is uncertain. The V gene's germline CDR1 is LGHDT and CDR2 YNNKEL (reference sequence). The CDR3 totals 13 residues. V lost 0 bases to trimming and J lost 2 bases, with 5 bases between them. CDR3 nucleotides: TGTGCCAGCAGCCAAGAAGGAACCTACGAGCAGTACTTC. Translating it yields CASSQEGTYEQYF.

The V and J genes are TRBV19 and TRBJ1-5, with TRBD1 matching over 9 bases. The ends lost 6 bases at V and 1 base at J; junction bases unmatched: 10. The length of the CDR3 is 17 residues. From germline, CDR1 is LNHDA and CDR2 SQIVND (reference sequence). The CDR3 coding sequence is TGTGCCAGTAGCCCAGTTGACAGGGGGTTAAGCAATCAGCCCCAGCATTTT. The encoded protein is CASSPVDRGLSNQPQHF.

J is TRBJ2-2 and V is TRBV6-5; 7 bases align to TRBD1. Losses at the gene ends were 5 bases for V and 1 base for J; bases not matched to a gene: 4. Germline CDR1 reads MNHEY; CDR2 reads SVGAGI. CDR3 length equals 15 residues. CDR3 sequence reads: CASSSRGRNTGELFF. CDR3 nucleotide sequence: TGTGCCAGCAGTAGCAGGGGGAGGAACACCGGGGAGCTGTTTTTT.

J is TRBJ1-2 and V is TRBV20-1, with unresolved D. V gave up 3 bases and J gave up 2 bases, with 7 bases separating them. Germline V gene sequence: CDR1 DFQATT, CDR2 SNEGSKA (reference sequence). The CDR3 is 12 amino acids. The CDR3 DNA is TGCAGTGCTAGTGTAAGGAACTATGGCTACACCTTC. This encodes CSASVRNYGYTF.